This entry describes one T cell receptor beta chain. Its antigen is not identified. This entry is derived from a study of T cell responses to AZD1222 COVID-19 vaccine. Study-wide points: There were repertoire samples only from the period after the peak T cell response. Increases in Spike-specific TCR breadth and depth were seen after two AZD1222 doses. Targets within unmutated variant regions were reportedly found for nearly half of spike-specific TCRs.

Combined were second doses at about 4 or about 12 weeks. Clones were read by immunoSEQ multiplex PCR, and TCRdb kept only the in-frame ones, dropping some. The sample has around 140,000 clones; 85% to 95% are singletons. CDR3 length: 14 residues. In germline, CDR1 is LGHDT, CDR2 YNNKEL (reference sequence). V dropped 4 bases and J dropped 6 bases, with 13 bases sitting between them. Material: peripheral blood, obtained 28 days after the second AZD1222 dose. This chain uses TRBV3-1 (or the pseudogene TRBV3-2) with TRBJ1-3; no clear D gene. The TCR was taken from an adult who received the AZD1222 COVID-19 vaccine. CDR3 nucleotides: TGTGCCAGCAGCCCTTGGGCCCCAGAAAACACCATATATTTT. This translates into CASSPWAPENTIYF.